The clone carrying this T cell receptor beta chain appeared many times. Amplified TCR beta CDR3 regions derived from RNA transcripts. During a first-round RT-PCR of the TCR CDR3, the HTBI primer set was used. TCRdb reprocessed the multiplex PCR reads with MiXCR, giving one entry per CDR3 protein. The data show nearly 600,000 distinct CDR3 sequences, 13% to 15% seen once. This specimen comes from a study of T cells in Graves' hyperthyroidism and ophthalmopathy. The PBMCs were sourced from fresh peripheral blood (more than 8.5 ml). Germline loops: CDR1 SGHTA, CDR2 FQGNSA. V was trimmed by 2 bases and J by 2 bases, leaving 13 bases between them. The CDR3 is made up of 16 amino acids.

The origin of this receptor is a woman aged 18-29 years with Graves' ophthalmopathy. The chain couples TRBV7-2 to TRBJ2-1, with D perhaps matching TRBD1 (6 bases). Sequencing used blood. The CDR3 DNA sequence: TGTGCCAGCAGCTTATGGGGGCAGGAGGCCTACAATGAGCAGTTCTTC. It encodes CASSLWGQEAYNEQFF.